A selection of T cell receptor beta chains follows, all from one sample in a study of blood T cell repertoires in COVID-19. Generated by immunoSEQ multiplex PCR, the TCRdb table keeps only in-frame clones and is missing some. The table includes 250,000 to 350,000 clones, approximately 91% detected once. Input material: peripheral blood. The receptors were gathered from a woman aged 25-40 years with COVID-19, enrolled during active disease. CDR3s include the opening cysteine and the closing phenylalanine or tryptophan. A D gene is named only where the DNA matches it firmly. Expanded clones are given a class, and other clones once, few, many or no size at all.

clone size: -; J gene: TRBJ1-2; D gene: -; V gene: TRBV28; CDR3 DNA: TGTGCCAGCCGGGGGGCGCGGGGCTACACCTTC; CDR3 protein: CASRGARGYTF
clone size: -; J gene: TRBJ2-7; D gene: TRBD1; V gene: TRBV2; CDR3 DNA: TGTGCCAGCCGCCCCGGGACAGCGACCTACGAGCAGTACTTC; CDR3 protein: CASRPGTATYEQYF
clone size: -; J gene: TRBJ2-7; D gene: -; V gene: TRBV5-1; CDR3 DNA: TGCGCCAGCAGCTCGGCAGAGGGTGAGCAGTACTTC; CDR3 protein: CASSSAEGEQYF
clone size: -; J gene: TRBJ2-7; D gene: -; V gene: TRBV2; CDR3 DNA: TGTGCCAGCAGGAACTCGCCAAGCTCCTACGAGCAGTACTTC; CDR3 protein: CASRNSPSSYEQYF
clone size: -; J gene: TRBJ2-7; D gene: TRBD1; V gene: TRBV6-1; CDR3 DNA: TGTGCCAGCAGTGAAGGGACAGGGGGCTCCTACGAGCAGTACTTC; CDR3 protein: CASSEGTGGSYEQYF
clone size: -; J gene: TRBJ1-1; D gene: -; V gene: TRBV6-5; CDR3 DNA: TGTGCCAGCAGCCCACCGGGGCGTTCGGGGGCTGAAGCTTTCTTT; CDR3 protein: CASSPPGRSGAEAFF
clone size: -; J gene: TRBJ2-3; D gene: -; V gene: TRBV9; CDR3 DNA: TGTGCCAGCAGCGTAGCGGCTAGCCGACAAGATACGCAGTATTTT; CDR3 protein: CASSVAASRQDTQYF
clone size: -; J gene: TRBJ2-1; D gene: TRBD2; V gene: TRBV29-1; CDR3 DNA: TGCAGCGTTGAAGGGCTAGCGGGTGAAAATGAGCAGTTCTTC; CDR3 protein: CSVEGLAGENEQFF
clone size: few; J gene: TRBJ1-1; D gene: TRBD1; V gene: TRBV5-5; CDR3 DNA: TGTGCCAGCAGCCGGGACAGACCTACCATGAACACTGAAGCTTTCTTT; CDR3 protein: CASSRDRPTMNTEAFF
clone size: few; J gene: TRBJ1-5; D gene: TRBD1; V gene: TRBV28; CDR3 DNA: TGTGCCAGCAGTCCGCAGGGCAGGGGGCAGGGTCAGCCCCAGCATTTT; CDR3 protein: CASSPQGRGQGQPQHF
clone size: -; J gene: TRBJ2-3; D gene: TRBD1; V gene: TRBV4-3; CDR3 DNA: TGCGCCAGCAGCCAAGACCGGGACAGGGGGACCAGCACAGATACGCAGTATTTT; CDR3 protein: CASSQDRDRGTSTDTQYF
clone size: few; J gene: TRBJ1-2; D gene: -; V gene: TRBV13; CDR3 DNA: TGTGCCAGCAGCTTAGGAACCCCCAGGAAGGGGAACTATGGCTACACCTTC; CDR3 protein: CASSLGTPRKGNYGYTF
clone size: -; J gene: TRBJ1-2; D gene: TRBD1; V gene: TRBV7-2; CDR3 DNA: TGTGCCAGCAGCTTGGGACAGAACTATGGCTACACCTTC; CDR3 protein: CASSLGQNYGYTF
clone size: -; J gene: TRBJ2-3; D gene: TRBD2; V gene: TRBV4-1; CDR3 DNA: TGCGCCAGCAGCCAAGAACTAGCGGAAGATACGCAGTATTTT; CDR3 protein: CASSQELAEDTQYF
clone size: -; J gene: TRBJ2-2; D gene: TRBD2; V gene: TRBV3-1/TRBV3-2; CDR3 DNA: TGTGCCAGCAGTCCCAGCGGGAGCCCCGGGGAGCTGTTTTTT; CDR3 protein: CASSPSGSPGELFF
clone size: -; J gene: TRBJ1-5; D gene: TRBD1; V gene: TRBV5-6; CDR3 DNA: TGTGCCAGCAGCTTAACAGGGGGTTACAATCAGCCCCAGCATTTT; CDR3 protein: CASSLTGGYNQPQHF
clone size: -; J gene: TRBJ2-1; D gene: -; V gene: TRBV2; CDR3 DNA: TGTGCCGTAACGAAGCTGGTTGAGCAGTTCTTC; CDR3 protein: CAVTKLVEQFF
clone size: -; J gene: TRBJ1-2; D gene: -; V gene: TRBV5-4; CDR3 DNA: TGTGCCAGCAGCTTGAATGGAGGAGAGCGTGGCTACACCTTC; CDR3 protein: CASSLNGGERGYTF
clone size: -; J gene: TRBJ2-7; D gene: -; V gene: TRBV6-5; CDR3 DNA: TGTGCCAGCACCCGAGCCAGGAACTACGAGCAGTACTTC; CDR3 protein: CASTRARNYEQYF
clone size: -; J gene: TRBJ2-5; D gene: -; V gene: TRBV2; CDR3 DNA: TGTGCCAGCATTCGGGGTCAGCAAGAGACCCAGTACTTC; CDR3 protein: CASIRGQQETQYF
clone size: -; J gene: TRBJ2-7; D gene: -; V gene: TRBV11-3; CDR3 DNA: TGTGCCAGCAGCTTAGATCTGGGGGGCGAGCAGTACTTC; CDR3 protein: CASSLDLGGEQYF
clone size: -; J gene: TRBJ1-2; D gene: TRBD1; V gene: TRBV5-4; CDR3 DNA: TGTGCCAGCAGCAAACCTTACAGGGGCGAATTGGATGGCTACACCTTC; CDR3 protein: CASSKPYRGELDGYTF
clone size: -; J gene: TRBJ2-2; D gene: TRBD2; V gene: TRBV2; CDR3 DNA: TGTGCCAGCAGACCCCTGACTAGCCGCCACACCGGGGAGCTGTTTTTT; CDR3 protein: CASRPLTSRHTGELFF
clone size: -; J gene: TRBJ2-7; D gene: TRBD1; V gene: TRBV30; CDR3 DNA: TGTGCCTGGAGCCCGGAGACAGGGGGACGCGAGCAGTACTTC; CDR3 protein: CAWSPETGGREQYF
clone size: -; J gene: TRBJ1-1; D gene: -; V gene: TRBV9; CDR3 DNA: TGTGCCAGCAGCCCCACAGGGACCATCACTGAAGCTTTCTTT; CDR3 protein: CASSPTGTITEAFF
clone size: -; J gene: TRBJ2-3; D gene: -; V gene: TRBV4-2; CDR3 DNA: TGTGCCAGCAGCCAAGGCGGAGAGAGCACAGATACGCAGTATTTT; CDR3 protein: CASSQGGESTDTQYF
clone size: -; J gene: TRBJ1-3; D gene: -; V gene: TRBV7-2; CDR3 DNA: TGTGCCAGCAGCCAGGTCGCTGGAAACACCATATATTTT; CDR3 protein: CASSQVAGNTIYF
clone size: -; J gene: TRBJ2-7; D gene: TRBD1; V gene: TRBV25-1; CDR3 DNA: TGTGCCAGCAGTGCCCAGGACAGGGGGCGATCCTACGAGCAGTACTTC; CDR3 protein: CASSAQDRGRSYEQYF
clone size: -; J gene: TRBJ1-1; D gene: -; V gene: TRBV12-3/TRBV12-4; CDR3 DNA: TGTGCCAGCAGATGGGGCTTGAACACTGAAGCTTTCTTT; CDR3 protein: CASRWGLNTEAFF
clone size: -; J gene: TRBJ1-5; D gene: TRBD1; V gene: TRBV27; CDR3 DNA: TGTGCCAGCAGCCGAAAGGGGGCAGATCAGCCCCAGCATTTT; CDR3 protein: CASSRKGADQPQHF
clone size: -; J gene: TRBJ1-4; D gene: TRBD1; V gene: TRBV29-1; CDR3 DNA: TGCAGCGTTGAAGGACAGGGTACTGAAAAACTGTTTTTT; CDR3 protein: CSVEGQGTEKLFF
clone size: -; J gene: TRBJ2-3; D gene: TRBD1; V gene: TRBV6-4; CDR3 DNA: TGTGCCAGCAGCGGGACCGGGACAGGGGGCGGAGATACGCAGTATTTT; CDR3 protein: CASSGTGTGGGDTQYF
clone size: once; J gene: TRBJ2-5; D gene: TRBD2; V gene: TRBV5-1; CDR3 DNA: TGCGCCAGCAGCATGACCGGGACTAGCTCGGAGACCCAGTACTTC; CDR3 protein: CASSMTGTSSETQYF
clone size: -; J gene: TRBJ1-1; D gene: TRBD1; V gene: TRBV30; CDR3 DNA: TGTGCCTGGAGCGCAGAGGACAGGGCTGGCACTGAAGCTTTCTTT; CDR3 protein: CAWSAEDRAGTEAFF
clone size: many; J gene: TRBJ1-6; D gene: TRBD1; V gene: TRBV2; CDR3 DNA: TGTGCCAGCAACCCAACGGGACAGTATAATTCACCCCTCCACTTT; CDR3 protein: CASNPTGQYNSPLHF
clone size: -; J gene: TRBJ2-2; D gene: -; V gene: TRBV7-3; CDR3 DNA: TGTGCCAGCAGCTTAAAGGTGCCCAATTACCAGGGGTCATCGGGGACCGGGGAGCTGTTTTTT; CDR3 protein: CASSLKVPNYQGSSGTGELFF
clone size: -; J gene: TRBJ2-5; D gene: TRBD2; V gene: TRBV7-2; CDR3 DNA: TGTGCCAGCAGCTTAGACGGGAGGTACCCGGAGACCCAGTACTTC; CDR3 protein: CASSLDGRYPETQYF
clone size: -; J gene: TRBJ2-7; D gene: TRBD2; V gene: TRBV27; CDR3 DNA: TGTGCCAGCAGTTTATCAAGCGGGGCCTACGAGCAGTACTTC; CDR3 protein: CASSLSSGAYEQYF
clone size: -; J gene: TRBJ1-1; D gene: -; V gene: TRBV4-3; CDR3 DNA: TGCGCCAGCAGCCAAGAACGGGGACATTTGAACACTGAAGCTTTCTTT; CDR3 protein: CASSQERGHLNTEAFF
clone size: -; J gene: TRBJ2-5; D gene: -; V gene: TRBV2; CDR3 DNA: TGTGCCAGCGGCGCTAGCGTCAGAGAGACCCAGTACTTC; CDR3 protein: CASGASVRETQYF
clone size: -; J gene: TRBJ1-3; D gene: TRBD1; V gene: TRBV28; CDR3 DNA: TGTGCCAGCAGTCTGACAGGGTCTGGAAACACCATATATTTT; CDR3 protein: CASSLTGSGNTIYF
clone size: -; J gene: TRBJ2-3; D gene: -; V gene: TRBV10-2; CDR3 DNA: TGCGCCAGCAGGAGGGGGGTTGCGGGAGTTAGCACAGATACGCAGTATTTT; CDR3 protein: CASRRGVAGVSTDTQYF
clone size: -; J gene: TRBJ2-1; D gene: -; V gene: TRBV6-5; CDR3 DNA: TGTGCCAGCAGTTATTTGAGCGCCAAGTACTTCCATGAGCAGTTCTTC; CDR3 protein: CASSYLSAKYFHEQFF
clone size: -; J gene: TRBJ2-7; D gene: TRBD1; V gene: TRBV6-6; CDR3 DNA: TGTGCCAGCAGGTCCGGGACAGGTCTTTATGAGCAGTACTTC; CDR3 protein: CASRSGTGLYEQYF
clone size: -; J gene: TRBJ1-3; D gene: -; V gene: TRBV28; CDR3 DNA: TGTGCCAGCAGGTTTCACTCTGGAAACACCATATATTTT; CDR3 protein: CASRFHSGNTIYF
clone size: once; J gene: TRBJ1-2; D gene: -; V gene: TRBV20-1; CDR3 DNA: TGCAGTGCCGACCCGGGAGCTGGAACCTTC; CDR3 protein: CSADPGAGTF
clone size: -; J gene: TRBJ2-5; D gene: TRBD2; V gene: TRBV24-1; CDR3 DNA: TGTGCCACCGGGGCGGGAGGGTCAGAGACCCAGTACTTC; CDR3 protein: CATGAGGSETQYF
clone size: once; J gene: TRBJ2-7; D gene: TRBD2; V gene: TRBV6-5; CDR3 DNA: TGTGCCAGCAGGACTAGCGTGACTACTTACGAGCAGTACTTC; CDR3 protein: CASRTSVTTYEQYF
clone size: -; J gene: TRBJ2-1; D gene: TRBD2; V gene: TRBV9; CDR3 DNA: TGTGCCAGCAGCGTGGGTAGCGGGAGTCTGAATGAGCAGTTCTTC; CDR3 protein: CASSVGSGSLNEQFF
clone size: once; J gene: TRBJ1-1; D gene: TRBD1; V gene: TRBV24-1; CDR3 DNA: TGTGCCACCAGTGCCGGGGACAGGGAAGAAGCTTTCTTT; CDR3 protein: CATSAGDREEAFF
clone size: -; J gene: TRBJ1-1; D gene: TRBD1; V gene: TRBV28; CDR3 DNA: TGTGCCAGCAGTAGTCCTCAGGGGGGCCACACTGAAGCTTTCTTT; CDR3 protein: CASSSPQGGHTEAFF
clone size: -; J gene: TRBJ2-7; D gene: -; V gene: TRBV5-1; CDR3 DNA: TGCGCCAGCAGCTTGGGGGCCCAGGGTATCTACGAGCAGTACTTC; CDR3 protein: CASSLGAQGIYEQYF
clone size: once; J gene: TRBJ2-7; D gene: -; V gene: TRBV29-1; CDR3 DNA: TGCAGCGTTGAAGATCAGGGCAGGGGAAGGGACGAGCAGTACTTC; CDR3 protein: CSVEDQGRGRDEQYF
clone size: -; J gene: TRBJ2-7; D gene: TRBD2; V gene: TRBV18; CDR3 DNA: TGTGCCAGCTCACCACGGACTAGCGGGAGTTACGAGCAGTACTTC; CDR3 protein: CASSPRTSGSYEQYF
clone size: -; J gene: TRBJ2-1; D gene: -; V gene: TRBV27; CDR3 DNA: TGTGCCAGCAGTTTACAGGGCCTATACAATGAGCAGTTCTTC; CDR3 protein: CASSLQGLYNEQFF
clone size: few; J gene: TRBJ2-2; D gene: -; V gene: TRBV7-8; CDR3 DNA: TGTGCCAGCAGCCGACCGGACAACAGAGGTTCCGGGGAGCTGTTTTTT; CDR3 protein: CASSRPDNRGSGELFF
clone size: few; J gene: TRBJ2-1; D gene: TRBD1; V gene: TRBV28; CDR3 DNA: TGTGCCAGCAGTATCCAACAGGGGCGAGAGTCTGAGCAGTTCTTC; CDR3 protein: CASSIQQGRESEQFF